Presented here are 10 T cell receptor beta chains from one specimen sequenced in a study of cytomegalovirus exposure and HLA in healthy donors. TCRdb's copy holds only in-frame clones and misses some; the assay was immunoSEQ multiplex PCR. The table includes 95,000 to 150,000 clones, 75% to 90% detected once. What was sequenced was PBMCs. These TCRs come from a woman aged 18-29 years in good health and CMV-seronegative.

V usage is TRBV5-4 and J usage is TRBJ2-7, with D tentatively TRBD2 (6 bases). V shed 4 bases and J shed 0 bases, with 17 bases lying between them. In germline, CDR1 is SGHNT, CDR2 YYREEE (reference sequence). The CDR3 totals 16 residues. CDR3 sequence reads: CASSPPGGGNSYEQYF. In nucleotides, the CDR3 is TGTGCCAGCAGCCCGCCGGGTGGAGGGAACTCCTACGAGCAGTACTTC.

The chain couples TRBV9 to TRBJ2-2; D is unclear. V lost 3 bases and J lost 4, with 13 bases in between. CDR1 SGDLS and CDR2 YYNGEE come from the germline V gene. This CDR3 is built from 15 residues. CDR3 coding DNA: TGTGCCAGCAGCGAAGACGCCTCGGGCACCGGGGAGCTGTTTTTT. It yields the protein CASSEDASGTGELFF.

The chain carries TRBV30 and TRBJ2-4, with TRBD2 as a possible D gene (7 bases). This CDR3 region has 15 residues. Germline CDR1 GTSNPN, CDR2 SVGIG (reference sequence). Trimming took 5 bases from V and 0 from J, leaving 14 bases between them. The CDR3 here is CAWWGLAVAKNIQYF. The CDR3 bases are TGTGCCTGGTGGGGGCTAGCGGTAGCCAAAAACATTCAGTACTTC.

This sequence joins TRBV4-1 and TRBJ2-7; 9 bases line up with TRBD1. The CDR3 spans 16 residues. Germline CDR1 reads MGHRA; CDR2 reads YSYEKL. V shed 4 bases, J shed 2 bases, and the junction held 9 bases outside the gene matches. CDR3 protein: CASSLDGGTGTYEQYF. In DNA, the CDR3 is TGCGCCAGCAGCCTCGATGGGGGGACAGGGACCTACGAGCAGTACTTC.

In its sample, this clone was seen once. The CDR3 loop is CASSAGQGKTSGRREQYF. DNA for the CDR3: TGCGCCAGCAGCGCCGGACAGGGAAAAACTAGCGGGAGAAGGGAGCAGTACTTC. The chain recombines TRBV5-1 with TRBJ2-7, with 11 bases matching TRBD2. V was pared by 4 bases and J by 7 bases, with 19 bases of the junction left unmatched. The CDR3 has 18 residues. CDR1 is SGHRS, CDR2 YFSETQ, per germline.

CDR3 DNA sequence: TGTGCCAGCAGGGGCGGGACTAGCGGTTACGAGCAGTACTTC. Protein sequence: CASRGGTSGYEQYF. The chain combines TRBV5-6 with TRBJ2-7, with TRBD2 matching 11 bases. V trimming: 5 bases; J trimming: 4 bases; junction bases outside the gene matches: 5. Germline-derived CDR1 and CDR2 are SGHDT and YYEEEE. This CDR3 comprises 14 residues.

The chain links TRBV27 to TRBJ1-1, with D possibly matching TRBD1 (5 bases). CDR3 length: 13 residues. Trimming stripped 5 bases from V and 0 bases from J, with 7 bases between. Looked up from germline, CDR1 is MNHEY and CDR2 is SMNVEV (reference sequence). Written as DNA, the CDR3 is TGTGCCAGCAGTGACAGCATGAACACTGAAGCTTTCTTT. This encodes CASSDSMNTEAFF.

The rearrangement joins TRBV5-1 to TRBJ2-5, with a weak D call TRBD1 (6 bases). Trimming removed 4 bases from V and 2 bases from J, with 15 bases in between. CDR1 is SGHRS, CDR2 YFSETQ, per germline. The CDR3 extends over 15 amino acids. The CDR3 sequence is CASSLEDSSQETQYF. As DNA, the CDR3 is TGCGCCAGCAGCCTAGAGGACAGCTCTCAAGAGACCCAGTACTTC.

The chain has TRBV28 and TRBJ2-4; TRBD2 agrees at 9 bases. V lost 6 bases, J lost 0 bases, and 3 bases stayed unmatched. CDR1 MDHEN and CDR2 SYDVKM come from the germline V gene. The CDR3 runs to 15 residues. This CDR3 reads CASRLAGEAKNIQYF. CDR3 bases: TGTGCCAGCAGACTAGCGGGTGAAGCCAAAAACATTCAGTACTTC. The full variable domain, with the rest looked up from reference TRBV28 and TRBJ2-4, is DVKVTQSSRYLVKRTGEKVFLECVQDMDHENMFWYRQDPGLGLRLIYFSYDVKMKEKGDIPEGYSVSREKKERFSLILESASTNQTSMYLCASRLAGEAKNIQYFGAGTRLSVL.

J is TRBJ2-2 and V is TRBV25-1; possible D gene TRBD1, 6 bases. Germline V gene sequence: CDR1 MGHDK, CDR2 SYGVNS. CDR3 length: 15 amino acids. Trimming pared 5 bases from V and 5 bases from J, leaving 15 bases between. The CDR3 coding sequence is TGTGCCAGCAGTAAGGGACAAGATTATACCGGGGAGCTGTTTTTT. Protein sequence: CASSKGQDYTGELFF.